Following are 13 T cell receptor beta chains from one sample sequenced in a study of T cells expressing NK-cell markers. Reprocessing the 5' RACE reads, TCRdb reports a single entry for every CDR3 protein and omits DNA. This table lists roughly 180,000 distinct CDR3 sequences. The source material was blood T cells: a sorted CD56 or NKG2C T cell subset, CD4+ or CD8+ T cells, or bulk PBMC T cells (not recorded which). These receptor sequences come from a woman aged 18 to 75 in good health.

The chain uses TRBV5-1 and TRBJ2-1. CDR1 is SGHRS, CDR2 YFSETQ, per germline. This CDR3 comprises 14 residues. The CDR3 here is CASSLSSTHNEQFF.

The chain uses TRBV11-2 and TRBJ2-4; without DNA, the TCRdb call of TRBD1 cannot be checked. The CDR3 spans 19 residues. Germline assignment: CDR1 SGHAT and CDR2 FQNNGV. CDR3: CATQPVRVARGTSKNIQYF.

This chain uses TRBV10-3 with TRBJ2-1. The CDR3 is 13 residues long. CDR1 is ENHRY, CDR2 SYGVKD, per germline. CDR3 sequence: CAISESTTNSQFF.

This sequence joins TRBV6-2 or TRBV6-3 and TRBJ2-1; TCRdb reports TRBD2, a call that lacks DNA to check it against. This CDR3 is built from 14 residues. Germline values: CDR1 MNHEY, CDR2 SVGEGT. CDR3 in amino acids: CASRGGSSYNEQFF.

CDR3: CASSFPTGSHEQFF. The J gene is TRBJ2-1, the V gene TRBV12-3 or TRBV12-4; TCRdb's D call, TRBD1, is unchecked because there is no DNA. The CDR3 totals 14 residues.

CDR3 in amino acids: CASSGPYETQYF. This chain joins TRBV9 and TRBJ2-3. The germline V gene encodes CDR1 SGDLS and CDR2 YYNGEE. There are 12 residues in the CDR3. The full variable domain, in which reference TRBV9 and TRBJ2-3 provide the parts outside the CDR3, is DSGVTQTPKHLITATGQRVTLRCSPRSGDLSVYWYQQSLDQGLQFLIQYYNGEERAKGNILERFSAQQFPDLHSELNLSSLELGDSALYFCASSGPYETQYFGPGTRLTVL.

The chain uses TRBV25-1 and TRBJ1-4; TCRdb selects TRBD1, and the lack of DNA leaves this call unchecked. Germline values: CDR1 MGHDK, CDR2 SYGVNS. This CDR3 region has 15 residues. CDR3: CASSGRHRGHEKLFF.

The chain recombines TRBV20-1 with TRBJ1-6; TCRdb gives TRBD1 as the D gene, but with no DNA this cannot be confirmed. From germline, CDR1 is DFQATT and CDR2 SNEGSKA (reference sequence). The CDR3 extends over 16 amino acids. CDR3 amino acids: CSAVPGQGTRKSPLHF.

The chain employs TRBV28 and TRBJ2-2. Germline lookup yields CDR1 MDHEN and CDR2 SYDVKM. The CDR3 spans 12 residues. This chain's CDR3 is CASRRHTGELFF.

This chain uses TRBV20-1 with TRBJ1-1; no DNA is available, so the TRBD1 call from TCRdb remains unchecked. In germline, CDR1 is DFQATT, CDR2 SNEGSKA (reference sequence). The CDR3 runs to 11 residues. CDR3 sequence reads: CSATDGTGAFF.

The V and J genes are TRBV5-1 and TRBJ1-2; TCRdb's D call of TRBD1 is untestable without DNA. Germline lookup yields CDR1 SGHRS and CDR2 YFSETQ. The CDR3 has 14 residues. This CDR3 reads CASSTDRDLYGYTF.

CDR3 in amino acids: CSAARGSGSTREQYF. The chain has TRBV20-1 and TRBJ2-7; TCRdb names TRBD2, which stays unverified in the absence of DNA. The CDR3 is 15 amino acids. CDR1 and CDR2 (germline): DFQATT, SNEGSKA (reference sequence).

The genes are TRBV20-1 and TRBJ2-5; the TCRdb D gene call, TRBD1, has no DNA to confirm it. Germline CDR1 and CDR2: DFQATT and SNEGSKA (reference sequence). The CDR3 extends over 14 amino acids. Here the CDR3 reads CSARGTGSQETQYF.